Below, 4 T cell receptor beta chains from the same sample are listed, as sequenced in a study of T and B cells in COVID-19 patients. Each TRB amplification used roughly 230-550 ng of genomic DNA from blood. Multiplex PCR with BIOMED2 TRB-A/B primer pools amplified TRB rearrangements. Via MiXCR, TCRdb re-called the multiplex PCR reads, giving one row per CDR3 protein. The sample contains more than 15,000 distinct CDR3 sequences, around 30% of which appear only once. The material sequenced was blood. The receptors stem from a human donor who had recovered from COVID-19.

There are a few counts of this clonotype. This chain connects TRBV7-9 to TRBJ1-5; no clear D gene. Germline V lookup: CDR1 SEHNR, CDR2 FQNEAQ (reference sequence). Trimming pared 1 base from V and 0 bases from J, leaving 10 bases between. The CDR3 sequence is 16 residues long. This chain's CDR3 is CASSLGSQFSNQPQHF. The CDR3 DNA reads as TGTGCCAGCAGCTTAGGCTCACAATTTAGCAATCAGCCCCAGCATTTT.

The genes are TRBV7-9 and TRBJ1-1, with D unresolved. The V gene lost 1 base and the J gene lost 6 bases, with 15 bases spanning the gap. The CDR3 is 15 amino acids. Germline assignment: CDR1 SEHNR and CDR2 FQNEAQ (reference sequence). The CDR3 DNA sequence: TGTGCCAGCAGCTTAGGTGTGGGTTTGGTCTCTGAAGCTTTCTTT. Its translation: CASSLGVGLVSEAFF. Variable domain in full (rest from reference TRBV7-9 and TRBJ1-1): DTGVSQNPRHKITKRGQNVTFRCDPISEHNRLYWYRQTLGQGPEFLTYFQNEAQLEKSRLLSDRFSAERPKGSFSTLEIQRTEQGDSAMYLCASSLGVGLVSEAFFGQGTRLTVV.

The gene calls are TRBV4-3 and TRBJ2-5; no firm D call. Trimming pared 0 bases from V and 4 bases from J, leaving 9 bases between. The CDR3 loop spans 14 amino acids. CDR1 LGHNA and CDR2 YSLEER come from the germline V gene. CDR3 DNA: TGCGCCAGCAGCCAAGATATTATCGGAGAGACCCAGTACTTC. Protein sequence: CASSQDIIGETQYF.

Concerning this clonotype: The CDR3 does not close with the conserved phenylalanine or tryptophan, likely indicating a read error. The chain is built from TRBV7-2 and TRBJ2-7, with D possibly TRBD1 on 6 matching bases. CDR1 is SGHTA, CDR2 FQGNSA, per germline. Trimming shortened V by 1 base and J by 6 bases, and 22 bases separated the two germline ends. The CDR3 consists of 17 residues. CDR3 nucleotide sequence: TGTGCCAGCAGCTTAGGATACACAGGGCCTTTCATCAGCGAGCAGTACTCC. Translation gives CASSLGYTGPFISEQYS.